The 9 T cell receptor beta chains in this list originate from one sample, sequenced in a study of T cells after yellow fever vaccination. MiXCR was run by TCRdb on the 5' RACE reads, yielding one entry per CDR3 protein. The table records about 110,000 distinct CDR3 sequences, around 8.6% of them present only once. This sample comprised CD8+ T cells sorted from PBMCs, obtained 45 days after the yellow fever booster vaccination. The receptors were gathered from a young man who received the YFV17D yellow fever vaccine.

The chain couples TRBV28 to TRBJ2-1; no definite D call. Germline CDR1 is MDHEN and CDR2 is SYDVKM. The V gene lost 5 bases and the J gene lost 3 bases, with 14 bases spanning the gap. CDR3 size: 15 residues. The CDR3 sequence: CASSPPPDFYNEQFF. CDR3 DNA: TGTGCCAGCAGTCCCCCCCCCGATTTCTACAATGAGCAGTTCTTC.

Many counts were recorded for this clonotype. CDR3 region: CASSVESSGSLDTQYF. DNA for the CDR3: TGTGCCAGCAGCGTAGAGTCTAGCGGGTCTCTCGACACGCAGTATTTT. V is TRBV9 and J is TRBJ2-3, with 8 bases fitting TRBD2. The germline V gene encodes CDR1 SGDLS and CDR2 YYNGEE. The CDR3 has 16 amino acids. The J segment lost 9 bases and the V segment lost 0 bases, leaving 12 bases of the junction unmatched. The full variable domain, in which reference TRBV9 and TRBJ2-3 provide the parts outside the CDR3, is DSGVTQTPKHLITATGQRVTLRCSPRSGDLSVYWYQQSLDQGLQFLIQYYNGEERAKGNILERFSAQQFPDLHSELNLSSLELGDSALYFCASSVESSGSLDTQYFGPGTRLTVL.

In this sample, this clonotype turned up a few times. V usage is TRBV5-6 and J usage is TRBJ2-5; TRBD2 matches 8 bases. The CDR3 has 17 residues. Germline CDR1 SGHDT, CDR2 YYEEEE. V was clipped by 3 bases and J by 2 bases; unmatched bases: 12. The CDR3 protein is CASSSPRSGGKQETQYF. In DNA form, the CDR3 reads TGTGCCAGCAGCTCCCCCCGGTCGGGGGGGAAACAAGAGACCCAGTACTTC.

This clonotype has more than one count but fewer than ten. This chain uses TRBV18 with TRBJ2-1; no reliable D call. Germline V lookup: CDR1 KGHSH, CDR2 LQKENI. V was pared by 5 bases and J by 3 bases, with 17 bases between. The CDR3 covers 16 residues. For the CDR3, the DNA is TGTGCCAGCTCAGACCCCCTAGGCATGTACTACAATGAGCAGTTCTTC. Residues: CASSDPLGMYYNEQFF.

V is TRBV23-1 and J is TRBJ2-1; TRBD1 or TRBD2 may be the D gene (5 bases each). TRBV23-1 is assigned to the ORF class and has an uncertain function. Trimming took off 1 base at V and 3 bases at J, with 7 bases between the two ends. This CDR3 is built from 14 residues. This chain's CDR3 is CASSQWDGYNEQFF. Written as DNA, the CDR3 is TGCGCCAGCAGTCAATGGGACGGCTACAATGAGCAGTTCTTC.

This clonotype occurred many times. The V call is TRBV4-1, the J call TRBJ2-7; TRBD1 matches at 10 bases. Germline V CDR1 and CDR2: MGHRA, YSYEKL. V was clipped by 8 bases and J by 2 bases; unmatched bases: 3. The CDR3 extends over 13 amino acids. The CDR3 DNA follows: TGCGCCAGCTCCGGGACAGGGGCCTACGAGCAGTACTTC. Residues: CASSGTGAYEQYF.

Many counts were recorded for this clonotype. The chain combines TRBV20-1 with TRBJ2-7; 7 nucleotides line up with TRBD2. The V segment lost 0 bases and the J segment 4 bases; nucleotides outside the gene matches: 12. This CDR3 has 16 residues. Per germline, CDR1 DFQATT and CDR2 SNEGSKA (reference sequence). In DNA, the CDR3 is TGCAGTGCTAGAGATAAGGGCGGGAGTACGGTTTACGAGCAGTACTTC. Translation gives CSARDKGGSTVYEQYF.

This clonotype was seen more than once but under ten times. The gene calls are TRBV30 and TRBJ1-1; the D is unclear. CDR3 length: 12 amino acids. Germline V gene data show CDR1 as GTSNPN and CDR2 as SVGIG (reference sequence). V was trimmed by 4 bases and J by 3 bases, leaving 9 bases between them. DNA for the CDR3: TGTGCCTGGATCCCTCTTGACACTGAAGCTTTCTTT. Translated: CAWIPLDTEAFF.

This clonotype was found a few times. This chain uses TRBV6-2 or TRBV6-3 with TRBJ2-3; D is unresolved. The germline CDR1 and CDR2 sequences are MNHEY and SVGEGT. Trimming left V 2 bases short and J 2 bases short, with 8 bases between. The CDR3 length is 14 residues. CDR3 residues: CASSYPSSTDTQYF. DNA for the CDR3: TGTGCCAGCAGTTACCCCTCATCCACAGATACGCAGTATTTT.